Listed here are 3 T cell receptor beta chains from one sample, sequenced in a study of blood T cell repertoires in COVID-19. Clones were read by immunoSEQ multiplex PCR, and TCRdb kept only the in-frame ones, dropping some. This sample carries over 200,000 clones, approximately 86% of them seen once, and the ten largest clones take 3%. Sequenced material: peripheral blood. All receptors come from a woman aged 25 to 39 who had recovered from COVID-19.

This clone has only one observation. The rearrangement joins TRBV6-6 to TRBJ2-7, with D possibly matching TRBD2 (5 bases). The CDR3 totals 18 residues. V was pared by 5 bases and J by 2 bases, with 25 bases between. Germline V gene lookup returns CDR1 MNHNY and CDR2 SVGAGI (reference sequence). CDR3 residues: CASSRTDFRPGTAYEQYF. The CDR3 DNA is TGTGCCAGCAGTCGTACAGATTTTAGACCGGGAACCGCCTACGAGCAGTACTTC.

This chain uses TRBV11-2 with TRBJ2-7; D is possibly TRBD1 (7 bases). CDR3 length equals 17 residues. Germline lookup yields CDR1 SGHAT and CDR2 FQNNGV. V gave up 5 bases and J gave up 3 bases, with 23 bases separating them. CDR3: CASSATLKTGDFYEQYF. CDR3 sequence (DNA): TGTGCCAGCAGCGCCACGTTGAAAACAGGGGACTTCTACGAGCAGTACTTC.

The CDR3: CATARGGVGQSEQFF. The CDR3 DNA is TGTGCCACAGCCCGAGGAGGGGTCGGCCAAAGTGAGCAGTTCTTC. The chain couples TRBV19 to TRBJ2-1; D possibly corresponds to TRBD2 (6 bases). Germline V gives CDR1 LNHDA, CDR2 SQIVND (reference sequence). With 10 bases removed from V and 9 bases from J, the gap between germline ends came to 25 bases. This CDR3 spans 15 amino acids.